One and the same sample provided the 14 T cell receptor beta chains below, sequenced in a study of T-cell memory formation after mild COVID-19. Via MiXCR, TCRdb re-called the 5' RACE reads, giving one row per CDR3 protein. This repertoire shows about 140,000 distinct CDR3 sequences, about 19% found once; its top ten account for 2% to 2.5%. Sequencing was carried out using PBMCs or a T cell subset sorted from them (not recorded which). Receptors originate from an adult woman who had mild COVID-19 (a few samples of this study predate the infection). Cell type and time point are not known.

The gene calls are TRBV7-3 and TRBJ2-1; D remains unclear. Germline values: CDR1 SGHTA, CDR2 FQGTGA. V lost 7 bases and J 10 bases, leaving 17 bases between the germline ends. The CDR3 consists of 13 residues. This CDR3 is CASTQTPDSEQFF. DNA of the CDR3: TGTGCCAGCACCCAAACGCCTGACTCCGAGCAGTTCTTC. The entire variable domain, with the rest obtained from reference TRBV7-3 and TRBJ2-1, is as follows: GAGVSQTPSNKVTEKGKYVELRCDPISGHTALYWYRQSLGQGPEFLIYFQGTGAADDSGLPNDRFFAVRPEGSVSTLKIQRTERGDSAVYLCASTQTPDSEQFFGPGTRLTVL.

The chain combines TRBV7-2 with TRBJ2-3; D remains ambiguous. V lost 4 bases to trimming and J lost 6 bases, with 17 bases between them. CDR3 size: 15 residues. CDR1 is SGHTA and CDR2 is FQGNSA in the germline V gene. The CDR3 loop is CASSSGRLDQDTQYF. The CDR3 coding sequence is TGTGCCAGCAGCTCGGGCAGGCTGGATCAGGATACGCAGTATTTT.

The chain combines TRBV6-5 with TRBJ1-2; weak D call: TRBD1 (5 bases). V was shortened by 0 bases and J by 7 bases, with 15 bases between the two germline ends. CDR3 length equals 15 residues. CDR1 and CDR2 from the germline V gene are MNHEY and SVGAGI. CDR3 sequence (DNA): TGTGCCAGCAGTTACTCGAGTGCGACTAGGGGTGGCTACACCTTC. The encoded protein is CASSYSSATRGGYTF.

The chain combines TRBV12-3 or TRBV12-4 with TRBJ2-7; TRBD2 matches 7 bases. This CDR3 is built from 14 residues. The J segment lost 6 bases and the V segment lost 4 bases, leaving 9 bases of the junction unmatched. The DNA of the CDR3 is TGTGCCAGCAGTTCCGTGACTAGCTCGGGCGAGCAGTACTTC. Translating it yields CASSSVTSSGEQYF.

This clonotype was counted between two and nine times. This rearrangement joins TRBV5-1 to TRBJ2-1; 10 nucleotides line up with TRBD1. Germline-derived CDR1 and CDR2 are SGHRS and YFSETQ. J was trimmed by 15 bases and V by 0 bases; bases with no gene match: 6. The CDR3 has 13 residues. CDR3 sequence: CASSLGDRGDRFF. As DNA, the CDR3 is TGCGCCAGCAGCTTGGGGGACAGGGGCGACCGGTTCTTC.

This chain connects TRBV12-3 or TRBV12-4 to TRBJ2-2, with 14 bases matching TRBD2. J gave up 1 base and V 9 bases, and 4 bases lay outside the gene matches. The CDR3 spans 16 residues. For the CDR3, the DNA is TGTGCCAGTCAGGGACTAGCGGGAGAGAACACCGGGGAGCTGTTTTTT. Residues: CASQGLAGENTGELFF.

This chain uses TRBV20-1 with TRBJ2-1; 8 bases are shared with TRBD2. The V and J ends lost 0 bases and 8 bases, in that order; junction bases with no gene match: 6. The germline gives CDR1 DFQATT, CDR2 SNEGSKA (reference sequence). This CDR3 contains 14 residues. As DNA, the CDR3 is TGCAGTGCTAGAGATCCCAGCGGGAGTTATGAGCAGTTCTTC. This gives the protein CSARDPSGSYEQFF.

V gene TRBV11-2 combines with J gene TRBJ1-4, with TRBD1 identical over 7 bases. CDR1 is SGHAT and CDR2 is FQNNGV in the germline V gene. CDR3 length equals 15 residues. The junction had 10 bases not matched to a gene; V was cut back by 5 bases and J by 7 bases. CDR3 sequence reads: CASSPGQSITEKLFF. The CDR3 region has the DNA TGTGCCAGCAGCCCGGGACAGTCGATAACTGAAAAACTGTTTTTT.

V and J are TRBV5-1 and TRBJ2-4; a possible D gene is TRBD1 (6 bases). Trimming removed 1 base at V and 0 bases at J, with 14 bases between. Germline V gene sequence: CDR1 SGHRS, CDR2 YFSETQ. The CDR3 is made up of 17 amino acids. This CDR3 is CASSLSATGLAKNIQYF. The CDR3 nucleotides read TGCGCCAGCAGCTTGTCCGCGACAGGATTAGCCAAAAACATTCAGTACTTC.

This clonotype has only a few counts. This chain uses TRBV5-5 with TRBJ2-3; 14 bases map to TRBD2. The CDR3 spans 17 residues. After removal of 3 bases from V and 7 bases from J, the junction contained 10 bases not matched to a gene. The germline V gene encodes CDR1 SGHKS and CDR2 YYEKEE (reference sequence). CDR3 sequence: CASSWGTSGGASNTQYF. CDR3 DNA sequence: TGTGCCAGCAGCTGGGGGACTAGCGGGGGAGCCTCGAATACGCAGTATTTT. The whole variable domain, remainder taken from reference TRBV5-5 and TRBJ2-3, is DAGVTQSPTHLIKTRGQQVTLRCSPISGHKSVSWYQQVLGQGPQFIFQYYEKEERGRGNFPDRFSARQFPNYSSELNVNALLLGDSALYLCASSWGTSGGASNTQYFGPGTRLTVL.

Written as DNA, the CDR3 is TGTGCCTGGAGTGCCCACACTGATCAGCCCCAGCATTTT. This translates into CAWSAHTDQPQHF. The rearrangement links TRBV30 to TRBJ1-5, with no clear D. Germline V gives CDR1 GTSNPN, CDR2 SVGIG (reference sequence). CDR3 length equals 13 residues. V shed 1 base and J shed 5 bases, with 9 bases lying between them.

The gene calls are TRBV11-3 and TRBJ2-4, with 7 bases that match TRBD1. CDR1 is SGHNT, CDR2 YENEEA, per germline. This CDR3 contains 17 residues. With V trimmed by 4 bases and J by 1 base, 10 bases remained unmatched. The CDR3 loop reads CASSWTSQGLAKNIQYF. In nucleotides, the CDR3 is TGTGCCAGCAGCTGGACGTCACAGGGGCTGGCCAAAAACATTCAGTACTTC.

The genes are TRBV4-2 and TRBJ2-1; tentatively, D is TRBD1 (5 bases). V shed 0 bases and J shed 2 bases, with 14 bases lying between them. Germline values: CDR1 LGHNA, CDR2 YNFKEQ. The CDR3 runs to 17 residues. CDR3 residues: CASSQEDGQGAYNEQFF. The CDR3 nucleotides are TGTGCCAGCAGCCAAGAGGATGGGCAGGGCGCCTACAATGAGCAGTTCTTC.

This rearrangement joins TRBV2 to TRBJ2-7; 7 bases line up with TRBD1. The CDR3 runs to 13 residues. Per the germline V gene, CDR1 is SNHLY and CDR2 is FYNNEI. Trimming cost V 7 bases and J 0 bases; bases outside gene matches: 3. DNA of the CDR3: TGTGCCAGCACTGGGACAGACTCCTACGAGCAGTACTTC. As protein: CASTGTDSYEQYF.